The present T cell receptor beta chain was sequenced within a study of T cells in Graves' hyperthyroidism and ophthalmopathy. About the research overall: Peripheral blood collection took place at initial diagnosis, before any treatment. Notes on the study in general: Before onset, by a median of 6.5 months, the model predicted ophthalmopathy.

Trimming took 2 bases from V and 1 from J, leaving 11 bases between them. The length of the CDR3 is 15 residues. A remark on this clonotype: Its antigen remains unknown.

RNA transcripts were the template for amplifying TCR beta CDR3 regions. Primed by the HTBI set, a first-round RT-PCR was run on the TCR CDR3. TCRdb re-called the multiplex PCR reads through MiXCR, storing one row per CDR3 protein. The data contain about 740,000 distinct CDR3 sequences, about 14% of them singletons. The sequenced sample was blood. The receptor's source is a woman aged 18-35 years with Graves' hyperthyroidism. The rearrangement uses TRBV12-3 or TRBV12-4 and TRBJ1-2; D remains ambiguous. The CDR3, as DNA: TGTGCCAGCAGTTTAAACAGTCGGATTAACTATGGCTACACCTTC. Its protein is CASSLNSRINYGYTF.